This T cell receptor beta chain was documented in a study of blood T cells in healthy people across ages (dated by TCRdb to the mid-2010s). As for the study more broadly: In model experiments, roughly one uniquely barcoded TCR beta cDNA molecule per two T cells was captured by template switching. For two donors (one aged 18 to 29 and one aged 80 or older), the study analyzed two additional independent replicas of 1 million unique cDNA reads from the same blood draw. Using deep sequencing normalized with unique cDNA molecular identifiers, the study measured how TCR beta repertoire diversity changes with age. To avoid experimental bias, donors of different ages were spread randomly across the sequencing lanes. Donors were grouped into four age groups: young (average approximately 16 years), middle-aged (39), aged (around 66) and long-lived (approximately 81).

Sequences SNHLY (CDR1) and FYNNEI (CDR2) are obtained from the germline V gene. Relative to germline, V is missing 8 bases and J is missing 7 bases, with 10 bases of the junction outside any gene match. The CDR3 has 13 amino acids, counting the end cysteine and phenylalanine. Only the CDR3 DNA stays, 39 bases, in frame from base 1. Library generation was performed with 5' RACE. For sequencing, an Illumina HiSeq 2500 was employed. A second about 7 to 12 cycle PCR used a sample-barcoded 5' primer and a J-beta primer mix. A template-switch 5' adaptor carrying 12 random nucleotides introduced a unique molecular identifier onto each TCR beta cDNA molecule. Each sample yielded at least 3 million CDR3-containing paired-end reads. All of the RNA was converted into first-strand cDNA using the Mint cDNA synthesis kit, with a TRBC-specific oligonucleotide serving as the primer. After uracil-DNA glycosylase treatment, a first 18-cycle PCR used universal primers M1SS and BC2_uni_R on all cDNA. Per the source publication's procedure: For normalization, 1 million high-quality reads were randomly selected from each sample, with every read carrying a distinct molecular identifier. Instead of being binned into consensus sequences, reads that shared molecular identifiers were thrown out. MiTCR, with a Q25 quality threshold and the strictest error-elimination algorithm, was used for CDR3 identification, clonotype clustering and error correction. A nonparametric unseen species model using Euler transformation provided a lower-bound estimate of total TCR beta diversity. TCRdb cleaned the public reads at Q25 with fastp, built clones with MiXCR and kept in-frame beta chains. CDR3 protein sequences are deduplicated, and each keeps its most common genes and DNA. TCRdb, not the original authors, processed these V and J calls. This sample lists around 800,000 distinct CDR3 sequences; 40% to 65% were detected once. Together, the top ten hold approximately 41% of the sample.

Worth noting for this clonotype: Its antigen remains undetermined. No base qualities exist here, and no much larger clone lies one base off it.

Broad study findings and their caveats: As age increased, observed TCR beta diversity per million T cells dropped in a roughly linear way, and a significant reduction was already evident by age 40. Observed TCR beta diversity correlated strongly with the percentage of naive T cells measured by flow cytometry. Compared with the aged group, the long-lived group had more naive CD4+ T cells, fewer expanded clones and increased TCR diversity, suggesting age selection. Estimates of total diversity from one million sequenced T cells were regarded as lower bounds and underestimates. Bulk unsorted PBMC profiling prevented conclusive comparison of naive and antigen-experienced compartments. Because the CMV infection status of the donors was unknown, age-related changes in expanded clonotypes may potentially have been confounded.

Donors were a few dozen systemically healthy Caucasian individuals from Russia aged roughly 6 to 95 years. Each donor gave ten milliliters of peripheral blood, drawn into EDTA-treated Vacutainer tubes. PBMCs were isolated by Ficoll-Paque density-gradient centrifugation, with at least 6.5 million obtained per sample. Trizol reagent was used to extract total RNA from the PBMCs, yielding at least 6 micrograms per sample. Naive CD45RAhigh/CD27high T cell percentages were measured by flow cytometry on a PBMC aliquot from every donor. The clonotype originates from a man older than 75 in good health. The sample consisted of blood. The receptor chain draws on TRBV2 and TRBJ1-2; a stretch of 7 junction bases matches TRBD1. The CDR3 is CASSLATGSGYTF. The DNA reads TGTGCCAGCTCCTTGGCGACAGGGAGTGGCTACACCTTC.